Presented here are 20 T cell receptor beta chains from one specimen sequenced in a study of identifying expanded T cells in peripheral blood. Clones were read by immunoSEQ multiplex PCR, and TCRdb kept only the in-frame ones, dropping some. The repertoire holds fewer than 85,000 clones, with around 89% as singletons. Sequencing used blood. These receptors were taken from a person between 18 and 69 years old in good health.

V gene TRBV27 combines with J gene TRBJ2-7, with 9 bases matching TRBD1. Trimming cost V 4 bases and J 4 bases; bases outside gene matches: 8. This CDR3 contains 15 residues. Germline V gene lookup returns CDR1 MNHEY and CDR2 SMNVEV (reference sequence). This chain's CDR3 is CASSSRQGGGYEQYF. The CDR3 DNA follows: TGTGCCAGCAGTTCGAGACAGGGGGGAGGTTACGAGCAGTACTTC.

The rearrangement links TRBV20-1 to TRBJ2-3; D uncertain. This CDR3 region has 11 residues. V lost 3 bases to trimming and J lost 4 bases, with 5 bases between them. Germline V lookup: CDR1 DFQATT, CDR2 SNEGSKA (reference sequence). This CDR3 reads CSASLSDTQYF. The CDR3 bases are TGCAGTGCTAGTCTGTCAGATACGCAGTATTTT.

The CDR3 coding sequence is TGTGCCAGTAGTCCTTTGGACAGGGGGAATGAAAAACTGTTTTTT. Protein: CASSPLDRGNEKLFF. The chain uses TRBV19 and TRBJ1-4, with 10 bases matching TRBD1. The V and J ends lost 5 bases and 5 bases, in that order; junction bases with no gene match: 5. There are 15 residues in the CDR3. Germline V gives CDR1 LNHDA, CDR2 SQIVND (reference sequence).

V and J are TRBV7-2 and TRBJ2-3; D is possibly TRBD2 (6 bases). Trimming removed 0 bases at V and 4 bases at J, with 8 bases between. Germline CDR1 reads SGHTA; CDR2 reads FQGNSA. CDR3 length: 14 amino acids. The CDR3 here is CASSLAGGADTQYF. The CDR3 region has the DNA TGTGCCAGCAGCTTAGCGGGAGGAGCAGATACGCAGTATTTT. The entire variable domain, with the rest obtained from reference TRBV7-2 and TRBJ2-3, is as follows: GAGVSQSPSNKVTEKGKDVELRCDPISGHTALYWYRQSLGQGLEFLIYFQGNSAPDKSGLPSDRFSAERTGGSVSTLTIQRTQQEDSAVYLCASSLAGGADTQYFGPGTRLTVL.

J is TRBJ2-2 and V is TRBV6-4, with TRBD2 identical over 10 bases. After removal of 6 bases from V and 5 bases from J, the junction contained 3 bases not matched to a gene. CDR3 length equals 14 residues. Germline CDR1 and CDR2: MRHNA and SNTAGT. The CDR3 here is CASSLLAGTGELFF. The CDR3 coding sequence is TGTGCCAGCAGCCTACTAGCGGGAACCGGGGAGCTGTTTTTT.

This clone appeared a single time. The rearrangement links TRBV7-9 to TRBJ1-1; 7 nucleotides align to TRBD1. Germline trimming cut 6 bases from V and 8 bases from J; bases unmatched to any gene: 6. The CDR3 loop spans 12 amino acids. Germline V CDR1 and CDR2: SEHNR, FQNEAQ (reference sequence). CDR3 nucleotide sequence: TGTGCCAGCAGATATGACAGGGACGAAGCTTTCTTT. As protein: CASRYDRDEAFF.

The chain recombines TRBV10-2 with TRBJ1-1, with 11 bases aligning to TRBD1. Trimming cost V 7 bases and J 5 bases; bases outside gene matches: 3. CDR1 is WSHSY, CDR2 SAAADI, per germline. The CDR3 is 13 residues long. This chain's CDR3 is CASKGTGGTEAFF. The CDR3 DNA reads as TGCGCCAGCAAGGGGACAGGGGGAACTGAAGCTTTCTTT.

The rearrangement links TRBV19 to TRBJ1-5; 7 bases agree with TRBD1. Trimming took 1 base from V and 0 from J; bases not matched to a gene: 15. Per the germline V gene, CDR1 is LNHDA and CDR2 is SQIVND (reference sequence). This CDR3 spans 20 amino acids. The DNA of the CDR3 is TGTGCCAGTAGTATAGGTCCCCACAGGGGAGGACGGGATAGCAATCAGCCCCAGCATTTT. It yields the protein CASSIGPHRGGRDSNQPQHF.

The rearrangement joins TRBV10-3 to TRBJ1-1; D is ambiguous. Germline V lookup: CDR1 ENHRY, CDR2 SYGVKD. The CDR3 has 14 amino acids. The ends were cut back, 6 bases at V and 2 bases at J, with 13 bases in the middle. Here the CDR3 reads CAISSQSLNTEAFF. CDR3 coding DNA: TGTGCCATCAGCAGCCAGTCTTTAAACACTGAAGCTTTCTTT.

The chain is built from TRBV13 and TRBJ1-1, with 8 nucleotides matching TRBD1. The V segment lost 4 bases and the J segment 4 bases; nucleotides outside the gene matches: 5. The CDR3 contains 14 residues. CDR1 is PRHDT, CDR2 FYEKMQ, per germline (reference sequence). CDR3 nucleotide sequence: TGTGCCAGCAGCTCATTACAGGGGGGCACTGAAGCTTTCTTT. This sequence encodes CASSSLQGGTEAFF.

The genes are TRBV5-6 and TRBJ2-3; D remains ambiguous. Germline values: CDR1 SGHDT, CDR2 YYEEEE. Between the trimmed V and J ends, which lost 4 bases and 10 bases, there was a span of 13 bases. The CDR3 covers 12 residues. The CDR3 DNA is TGTGCCAGCAGCAAAGCCCTGGGCCCGCAGTATTTT. It is translated as CASSKALGPQYF.

The V gene is TRBV18, the J gene TRBJ1-4; D unresolved. The CDR3 is made up of 12 amino acids. CDR1 and CDR2 (germline): KGHSH, LQKENI. The ends were cut back, 5 bases at V and 4 bases at J, with 5 bases in the middle. The CDR3 nucleotides read TGTGCCAGCTCAAGCGTTAATGAAAAACTGTTTTTT. Translated: CASSSVNEKLFF.

The gene calls are TRBV5-4 and TRBJ1-1, with a possible D match to TRBD1 (6 bases). Deletions cut 0 bases from V and 3 bases from J, with 12 bases between. CDR3 length: 15 residues. CDR1 SGHNT and CDR2 YYREEE come from the germline V gene (reference sequence). As DNA, the CDR3 is TGTGCCAGCAGCTTGGAACAGGGCAAGTACACTGAAGCTTTCTTT. This encodes CASSLEQGKYTEAFF.

V and J are TRBV21-1 and TRBJ2-7; no DNA check was done on the table's D call, TRBD1. TRBV21-1 is designated a pseudogene. This CDR3 comprises 18 residues. Here the CDR3 DNA reads TGTGCCAGCAGCAATTGTGGTGTGAGGACAGGGGAGGCCTACGAGCAGTACTTC. Protein sequence: CASSNCGVRTGEAYEQYF.

This rearrangement joins TRBV7-2 to TRBJ2-2, with unresolved D. The CDR3 length is 15 residues. Trimming removed 1 base from V and 4 bases from J, with 10 bases in between. The germline gives CDR1 SGHTA, CDR2 FQGNSA. The DNA of the CDR3 is TGTGCCAGCAGCTTAGTATCCCCCCTCACCGGGGAGCTGTTTTTT. As protein: CASSLVSPLTGELFF.

This chain joins TRBV7-2 and TRBJ2-7, with a tentative D call TRBD2 (5 bases). V was cut by 6 bases and J by 3 bases, with 15 bases left in between. The CDR3 extends over 14 amino acids. CDR1 is SGHTA and CDR2 is FQGNSA in the germline V gene. The CDR3 DNA follows: TGTGCCAGCAGGGAATCCTACGGGGTCTACGAGCAGTACTTC. It translates to CASRESYGVYEQYF.

This clone was seen a handful of times. V and J are TRBV6-1 and TRBJ2-3; 8 bases fit TRBD2. V was pared by 2 bases and J by 4 bases, with 8 bases of the junction left unmatched. Germline CDR1 is MNHNS and CDR2 is SASEGT. This CDR3 is 16 amino acids long. The CDR3 nucleotides are TGTGCCAGCAGTGAAATGAGCGGGGGCGCACCAGATACGCAGTATTTT. Protein sequence: CASSEMSGGAPDTQYF.

This chain connects TRBV28 to TRBJ2-7; possibly TRBD2 for D (6 bases). CDR3 size: 14 residues. Germline assignment: CDR1 MDHEN and CDR2 SYDVKM. Trimming shortened V by 8 bases and J by 6 bases, and 20 bases separated the two germline ends. CDR3 coding DNA: TGTGCCAGCGGCTCAGGTGGGCGGGATAGCGAGCAGTACTTC. Its translation: CASGSGGRDSEQYF.

The chain carries TRBV6-5 and TRBJ2-6; perhaps TRBD1 as D (5 bases). CDR3 size: 16 residues. Germline lookup yields CDR1 MNHEY and CDR2 SVGAGI. Trimming took off 0 bases at V and 4 bases at J, with 10 bases between the two ends. Here the CDR3 DNA reads TGTGCCAGCAGTTACTCGATTTGGGGCGGGGCCAACGTCCTGACTTTC. Residues: CASSYSIWGGANVLTF.

The genes are TRBV5-4 and TRBJ2-5, with D possibly being TRBD2 (5 bases). The CDR3 totals 15 residues. The ends were cut back, 3 bases at V and 3 bases at J, with 15 bases in the middle. Germline CDR1 SGHNT, CDR2 YYREEE (reference sequence). DNA of the CDR3: TGTGCCAGCAGCTCAAGAGGCCTAGCTGAAGAGACCCAGTACTTC. It translates to CASSSRGLAEETQYF.